These 15 T cell receptor beta chains were all obtained from the same sample, sequenced in a study of T-cell memory formation after mild COVID-19. TCRdb re-analysed the 5' RACE reads in MiXCR, keeping a single row per CDR3 protein. The sample has 50,000 to 60,000 distinct CDR3 sequences; roughly 25% are singletons. Sequenced input: PBMCs or a T cell subset sorted from them (not recorded which). These receptors came from a man in his late teens or twenties who had mild COVID-19 (a few samples of this study predate the infection). Cell type and time point are not known.

Only a few counts were recorded for this clonotype. The chain uses TRBV7-2 and TRBJ2-5; 8 bases are shared with TRBD2. The CDR3 is 15 residues long. The J segment lost 3 bases and the V segment lost 3 bases, leaving 6 bases of the junction unmatched. The germline CDR1 and CDR2 sequences are SGHTA and FQGNSA. The CDR3 spells CASSFTAGLEETQYF. Here the CDR3 DNA reads TGTGCCAGCAGCTTCACCGCGGGACTAGAAGAGACCCAGTACTTC.

V is TRBV4-1 and J is TRBJ1-5; D is ambiguous. The V and J ends lost 7 bases and 2 bases respectively, with 12 bases between them. Germline CDR1 is MGHRA and CDR2 is YSYEKL. This CDR3 has 14 residues. CDR3 protein: CASTPSGGNQPQHF. The CDR3 DNA sequence: TGCGCCAGCACCCCTAGCGGGGGCAATCAGCCCCAGCATTTT.

The V and J genes are TRBV12-3 or TRBV12-4 and TRBJ2-1; 12 bases are a match to TRBD2. The length of the CDR3 is 14 residues. V shed 8 bases, J shed 7 bases, and the junction held 6 bases outside the gene matches. The CDR3 here is CASGLAGGRNEQFF. CDR3 nucleotides: TGTGCCAGCGGTCTAGCGGGGGGGCGTAATGAGCAGTTCTTC.

The genes are TRBV6-2 or TRBV6-3 and TRBJ2-7; D is undetermined. The CDR3 has 14 residues. V was trimmed by 6 bases and J by 4 bases, leaving 16 bases between them. Germline loops: CDR1 MNHEY, CDR2 SVGEGT. The CDR3 here is CASRPQSPAYEQYV. DNA of the CDR3: TGTGCCAGCAGACCTCAGAGCCCCGCATACGAGCAGTACGTC.

This clonotype was seen a handful of times. The chain employs TRBV25-1 and TRBJ1-5; D is undetermined. Looked up from germline, CDR1 is MGHDK and CDR2 is SYGVNS. V dropped 2 bases and J dropped 3 bases, with 2 bases sitting between them. The CDR3 sequence is 12 residues long. Written as DNA, the CDR3 is TGTGCCAGCAGTGAAGCCAATCAGCCCCAGCATTTT. It yields the protein CASSEANQPQHF.

This rearrangement joins TRBV29-1 to TRBJ1-3, with D unclear. CDR1 is SQVTM and CDR2 is ANQGSEA in the germline V gene. V dropped 0 bases and J dropped 0 bases, with 6 bases sitting between them. The CDR3 sequence is 14 residues long. DNA for the CDR3: TGCAGCGTTGAAGAACGGAACTCTGGAAACACCATATATTTT. Protein: CSVEERNSGNTIYF.

The chain combines TRBV29-1 with TRBJ1-5; D is unclear. The CDR3 has 11 amino acids. Germline V CDR1 and CDR2: SQVTM, ANQGSEA. Trimming left V 3 bases short and J 11 bases short, with 11 bases between. This CDR3 is CSVEVGSTQHF. The CDR3 nucleotides are TGCAGCGTTGAGGTGGGATCGACCCAGCATTTT.

This chain connects TRBV4-3 to TRBJ2-1, with a tentative D call TRBD1 (5 bases). V dropped 4 bases and J dropped 6 bases, with 19 bases sitting between them. The CDR3 has 16 amino acids. CDR1 LGHNA and CDR2 YSLEER come from the germline V gene. The CDR3: CASSLIWQGNLNEQFF. CDR3 nucleotides: TGCGCCAGCAGCCTTATCTGGCAGGGAAACCTCAATGAGCAGTTCTTC.

This clonotype was detected a few times. This rearrangement joins TRBV19 to TRBJ2-1; D not resolved. The germline V gene has CDR1 LNHDA and CDR2 SQIVND (reference sequence). Trimming removed 5 bases from V and 0 bases from J, with 11 bases in between. The CDR3 covers 15 residues. CDR3 in DNA: TGTGCCAGTAGTGTCTCCTCGAGCTCCTACAATGAGCAGTTCTTC. Translation gives CASSVSSSSYNEQFF.

The rearrangement links TRBV20-1 to TRBJ2-3; no firm D call. V was pared by 3 bases and J by 0 bases, with 10 bases between. From germline, CDR1 is DFQATT and CDR2 SNEGSKA (reference sequence). This CDR3 is 14 amino acids long. CDR3 bases: TGCAGTGCTAGGCCCCCGTTTAGCACAGATACGCAGTATTTT. Its protein product is CSARPPFSTDTQYF.

The V and J genes are TRBV20-1 and TRBJ1-1, with D unresolved. The CDR3 runs 14 residues. Trimming took 0 bases from V and 1 from J, leaving 9 bases between them. In germline, CDR1 is DFQATT, CDR2 SNEGSKA (reference sequence). CDR3 bases: TGCAGTGCTAGAGATGGTCCGGGGAACACTGAAGCTTTCTTT. As protein: CSARDGPGNTEAFF.

The genes are TRBV12-3 or TRBV12-4 and TRBJ2-7; D is tentatively TRBD1 or TRBD2 (5 bases each). This CDR3 has 13 residues. V was clipped by 6 bases and J by 5 bases, with 14 bases between them. The CDR3: CASSPGPLNEQYF. DNA for the CDR3: TGTGCCAGCAGCCCGGGACCGTTAAACGAGCAGTACTTC.

The V call is TRBV4-3, the J call TRBJ1-6; TRBD1 aligns across 9 bases. The J segment lost 11 bases and the V segment lost 6 bases, leaving 8 bases of the junction unmatched. The germline gives CDR1 LGHNA, CDR2 YSLEER. This CDR3 region has 14 residues. CDR3 sequence: CASSSGTGYPPLHF. Written as DNA, the CDR3 is TGCGCCAGCAGTTCCGGGACAGGGTATCCACCCCTCCACTTT.

This chain links TRBV4-3 with TRBJ2-3; 9 positions match TRBD2. Germline CDR1 is LGHNA and CDR2 is YSLEER. This CDR3 is 16 amino acids long. Trimming cost V 1 base and J 2 bases; bases outside gene matches: 4. The CDR3 DNA reads TGCGCCAGCAGCCAAGGGGCTAGCGGGATCACAGATACGCAGTATTTT. It is translated as CASSQGASGITDTQYF.

This clonotype appeared a few times. The genes are TRBV5-4 and TRBJ1-3, with D perhaps TRBD1 (5 bases). Germline CDR1 SGHNT, CDR2 YYREEE (reference sequence). The CDR3 runs to 14 residues. Trimming took off 2 bases at V and 0 bases at J, with 6 bases between the two ends. CDR3 DNA sequence: TGTGCCAGCAGCTTCGGGGCCTCTGGAAACACCATATATTTT. Translating gives CASSFGASGNTIYF.